The rows below give T cell receptor beta chains drawn from one sample of a study of blood T cell repertoires in COVID-19. Generated by immunoSEQ multiplex PCR, the TCRdb table keeps only in-frame clones and is missing some. The repertoire includes a few hundred thousand clones, about 87% of them detected once, and around 5.1% sits in the top ten. The sequencing sample was made of peripheral blood. The origin of the receptors is a woman aged 60-70 years with COVID-19, enrolled during active disease. The CDR3 runs from the conserved cysteine through the conserved F or W. The D gene is left open where the match is weak. A row's size may be missing; if present it is once, few, many or a size class.

v_call: TRBV19; j_call: TRBJ2-2; d_call: .; clone_size: .; cdr3_nt: TGTGCCAGTAGTTCGACGGGAGCGATCGGGGAGCTGTTTTTT; cdr3_aa: CASSSTGAIGELFF
v_call: TRBV24-1; j_call: TRBJ1-2; d_call: .; clone_size: .; cdr3_nt: TGTGCCACCAGTGATGTGAGCGACAGCTACTATGGCTACACCTTC; cdr3_aa: CATSDVSDSYYGYTF
v_call: TRBV30; j_call: TRBJ2-3; d_call: .; clone_size: .; cdr3_nt: TGTGCCTGGAGTGTGAAAAGATCTGGAGGAATAGATACGCAGTATTTT; cdr3_aa: CAWSVKRSGGIDTQYF
v_call: TRBV3-1/TRBV3-2; j_call: TRBJ1-5; d_call: .; clone_size: .; cdr3_nt: TGTGCCAGCAGCCAAGATCCAGGGTCCCAGCCCCAGCATTTT; cdr3_aa: CASSQDPGSQPQHF
v_call: TRBV4-2; j_call: TRBJ1-3; d_call: .; clone_size: .; cdr3_nt: TGTGCCAGCAGCCAGGACAGAAGGGACGGAAACACCATATATTTT; cdr3_aa: CASSQDRRDGNTIYF
v_call: TRBV7-9; j_call: TRBJ2-3; d_call: .; clone_size: .; cdr3_nt: TGTGCCAGCAGCCTCCTCCGCGCAGATACGCAGTATTTT; cdr3_aa: CASSLLRADTQYF
v_call: TRBV24-1; j_call: TRBJ2-3; d_call: .; clone_size: .; cdr3_nt: TGTGCCACCAGTTCCATTGGGGGGTCGACAGATACGCAGTATTTT; cdr3_aa: CATSSIGGSTDTQYF
v_call: TRBV6-6; j_call: TRBJ2-1; d_call: TRBD2; clone_size: .; cdr3_nt: TGTGCCAGCAGCCTAGATGCGGGAGGATACAATGAGCAGTTCTTC; cdr3_aa: CASSLDAGGYNEQFF
v_call: TRBV6-2/TRBV6-3; j_call: TRBJ2-2; d_call: .; clone_size: .; cdr3_nt: TGTGCCAGCAGTTACCTGGACAGGAACACCGGGGAGCTGTTTTTT; cdr3_aa: CASSYLDRNTGELFF
v_call: TRBV12-3/TRBV12-4; j_call: TRBJ1-1; d_call: .; clone_size: .; cdr3_nt: TGTGCCAGCAGTTTAAAATCGGACGGGGGAGCTTTCTTT; cdr3_aa: CASSLKSDGGAFF
v_call: TRBV19; j_call: TRBJ2-1; d_call: .; clone_size: .; cdr3_nt: TGTGCCAGTAGTATGATCGGCAGGAACTCCTACAATGAGCAGTTCTTC; cdr3_aa: CASSMIGRNSYNEQFF
v_call: TRBV5-4; j_call: TRBJ1-2; d_call: .; clone_size: .; cdr3_nt: TGTGCCAGCAGCTCCCCAGGGTTTGGCTACACCTTC; cdr3_aa: CASSSPGFGYTF
v_call: TRBV5-4; j_call: TRBJ2-1; d_call: .; clone_size: once; cdr3_nt: TGTGCCAGCAGCTTGGATCTAGCAGAAAACAATGAGCAGTTCTTC; cdr3_aa: CASSLDLAENNEQFF
v_call: TRBV7-9; j_call: TRBJ2-4; d_call: TRBD1; clone_size: .; cdr3_nt: TGTGCCAGCAGCCTAACAGGGGGCACTGGGGCCAAAAACATTCAGTACTTC; cdr3_aa: CASSLTGGTGAKNIQYF
v_call: TRBV4-1; j_call: TRBJ1-4; d_call: TRBD1; clone_size: .; cdr3_nt: TGCGCCAGCAGCCAAGACGGACAGGAAACTAATGAAAAACTGTTTTTT; cdr3_aa: CASSQDGQETNEKLFF
v_call: TRBV7-7; j_call: TRBJ2-5; d_call: TRBD2; clone_size: .; cdr3_nt: TGTGCCAGCAGCAAAAGGACTAGCTCAGGCGAGACCCAGTACTTC; cdr3_aa: CASSKRTSSGETQYF
v_call: TRBV9; j_call: TRBJ1-2; d_call: TRBD1; clone_size: .; cdr3_nt: TGTGCCAGCAGCCCCGGACAGGCTCCCTATGGCTACACCTTC; cdr3_aa: CASSPGQAPYGYTF
v_call: TRBV5-1; j_call: TRBJ1-5; d_call: .; clone_size: .; cdr3_nt: TGCGCCAGCAGCTTGGGACATCCCTGGGAGAATCAGCCCCAGCATTTT; cdr3_aa: CASSLGHPWENQPQHF
v_call: TRBV19; j_call: TRBJ1-1; d_call: .; clone_size: .; cdr3_nt: TGTGCCAGTACCCGGGCAGGGGAGGGCACTGAAGCTTTCTTT; cdr3_aa: CASTRAGEGTEAFF
v_call: TRBV11-2; j_call: TRBJ2-5; d_call: TRBD2; clone_size: .; cdr3_nt: TGTGCCAGCAGCCCCGGACTAGCGGGTCTACGAGAGACCCAGTACTTC; cdr3_aa: CASSPGLAGLRETQYF
v_call: TRBV5-4; j_call: TRBJ2-5; d_call: TRBD1; clone_size: .; cdr3_nt: TGTGCCAGCAGGAGATGGCCGGACAGGGGCTTCCAAGAGACCCAGTACTTC; cdr3_aa: CASRRWPDRGFQETQYF
v_call: TRBV9; j_call: TRBJ1-6; d_call: .; clone_size: .; cdr3_nt: TGTGCCAGCAGCGTATTAACAGAGCCTAATTCACCCCTCCACTTT; cdr3_aa: CASSVLTEPNSPLHF
v_call: TRBV28; j_call: TRBJ1-2; d_call: .; clone_size: few; cdr3_nt: TGTGCCAGCAGTCCGATGGACATGGGTTACGGCTACACCTTC; cdr3_aa: CASSPMDMGYGYTF
v_call: TRBV29-1; j_call: TRBJ2-7; d_call: .; clone_size: .; cdr3_nt: TGCAGCGCCTCCGAGAACTACGAGCAGTACTTC; cdr3_aa: CSASENYEQYF
v_call: TRBV30; j_call: TRBJ2-3; d_call: .; clone_size: .; cdr3_nt: TGTGCCTGGCGCTCGGGACTCACGACAGATACGCAGTATTTT; cdr3_aa: CAWRSGLTTDTQYF
v_call: TRBV19; j_call: TRBJ2-2; d_call: TRBD2; clone_size: .; cdr3_nt: TGTGCCACATCCCGGGGGGTTGGGGAGCTGTTTTTT; cdr3_aa: CATSRGVGELFF
v_call: TRBV11-1; j_call: TRBJ1-4; d_call: TRBD1; clone_size: once; cdr3_nt: TGTGCCAGCAGCGCGGGACAGTCCGGTTCTAATGAAAAACTGTTTTTT; cdr3_aa: CASSAGQSGSNEKLFF
v_call: TRBV28; j_call: TRBJ1-4; d_call: TRBD1; clone_size: .; cdr3_nt: TGTGCCAGCAGAGGGACAGGGGCATGGGAAAAACTGTTTTTT; cdr3_aa: CASRGTGAWEKLFF
v_call: TRBV27; j_call: TRBJ1-6; d_call: .; clone_size: once; cdr3_nt: TGTGCCAGCAAGCCGGGAGGGGGGACCTATAATTCACCCCTCCACTTT; cdr3_aa: CASKPGGGTYNSPLHF
v_call: TRBV19; j_call: TRBJ2-2; d_call: TRBD2; clone_size: .; cdr3_nt: TGTGCCAGTAGTATGTCGGGGGGGAACACCGGGGAGCTGTTTTTT; cdr3_aa: CASSMSGGNTGELFF
v_call: TRBV5-6; j_call: TRBJ1-6; d_call: .; clone_size: .; cdr3_nt: TGTGCCAGCAGCTTGTTCGGTGAGAGCTCCTATAATTCACCCCTCCACTTT; cdr3_aa: CASSLFGESSYNSPLHF
v_call: TRBV5-1; j_call: TRBJ2-2; d_call: .; clone_size: .; cdr3_nt: TGCGCCAGCAGCTTGGATCGTAGCACCGGGGAGCTGTTTTTT; cdr3_aa: CASSLDRSTGELFF
v_call: TRBV7-2; j_call: TRBJ1-6; d_call: .; clone_size: .; cdr3_nt: TGTGCCAGCAGCTTTCGCTCGGGTAATTCACCCCTCCACTTT; cdr3_aa: CASSFRSGNSPLHF
v_call: TRBV29-1; j_call: TRBJ2-7; d_call: .; clone_size: few; cdr3_nt: TGCAGCGTGACTGTTTCTACCTACGAGCAGTACTTC; cdr3_aa: CSVTVSTYEQYF
v_call: TRBV19; j_call: TRBJ2-1; d_call: TRBD1; clone_size: .; cdr3_nt: TGTGCCAGTAGCCCTGGGACAGGGTTAGGAGGTGAGCAGTTCTTC; cdr3_aa: CASSPGTGLGGEQFF
v_call: TRBV5-1; j_call: TRBJ1-5; d_call: TRBD1; clone_size: .; cdr3_nt: TGCGCCAGCAGCAACTACAGGGGGCAGAATCAGCCCCAGCATTTT; cdr3_aa: CASSNYRGQNQPQHF